The following is a T cell receptor (beta chain) sequence with its context. This clonotype has just a few counts. This receptor's antigen is unknown. Base-call qualities are not available, and no considerably larger clone is one nucleotide away. CDR1 and CDR2 are read off the germline V gene (reference sequence) as DFQATT and SNEGSKA. Trimming costs V 6 bases and J 2 bases, and their ends lie 20 bases apart. Including cysteine and phenylalanine, the CDR3 has 16 amino acids. The sequence is cut down to CDR3 DNA, 48 bases in frame from base 1. These data originate in a study of CD8+CD57+ T cells in acquired aplastic anemia (dated by TCRdb to the late 2010s). Regarding the research as a whole: On average, sorted CD4+ and CD8+ cells yielded about 3 ug of extracted DNA, with a range of about 0.18 to 30 ug. CD8+CD57+ expansion was defined as a frequency above the mean frequency observed in healthy subjects.

Genomic DNA was used as template for profiling of TCR beta VDJ combinations and CDR3 sequences. An Illumina HiSeq 2000 was the platform used for TCR repertoire sequencing. Per the original workflow: TRBV/TRBJ rearrangement plots, CDR3 size and DJ length profiles, and Simpson's diversity index were used to assess repertoires. The most abundant DNA sequence in the deep sequencing data was defined as the immunodominant clone. CDR3 amino acid sequences were checked for sharing between subjects and were compared against published repertoires and the VDJdb database. TCRdb ran its own pipeline on the public reads, namely fastp trimming at Q25 and MiXCR clone calling, and kept in-frame beta chains. Each entry merges the rows of one CDR3 protein and shows their most common DNA and genes. In this record, the V and J calls reflect TCRdb's handling and not the investigators' own analysis. Here the sample has just over 450,000 distinct CDR3 sequences; about a third occur a single time. The ten largest clonotypes hold less than 1% of the sample.

Patients chosen for sequencing had shown expansion of CD8+CD57+ cells by flow cytometry. Severe acquired aplastic anemia was diagnosed in all patients according to International Study of Aplastic Anemia and Agranulocytosis and Camitta criteria. No patient had received any therapy when blood was sampled. In the study, sorted CD4+ and CD8+ blood T cells from patients with severe aplastic anemia and from healthy subjects underwent deep sequencing of TCR repertoires. Patients were enrolled in the USA under clinicaltrials.gov protocols 00001620, 01623167, 00001397, 00071045, 00081523 and 00961064. Ficoll-Paque density gradient centrifugation was used to isolate peripheral blood mononuclear cells. Before DNA extraction, CD4+ and CD8+ T cells were sorted by FACS or by magnetic beads. Paper-wide results and their limitations: Twenty-nine CD8+ CDR3 sequences were shared between patients and controls but appeared highly expressed in patients and within their immunodominant clones. CD8+ Simpson's diversity did not differ significantly between patients and healthy controls (P=0.060).

Material: sorted CD4+, CD8+, or CD8+CD57+ T cells (not recorded which) from PBMCs. This chain is built from TRBV20-1 and TRBJ1-3; the D gene assignment is ambiguous. This receptor was taken from a human donor with aplastic anemia. The bases read TGCAGTGCCTCTCGGCCCTGGGAGACTCCTGGAAACACCATATATTTT. It translates as CSASRPWETPGNTIYF.